The source of this TCR beta chain is a study of T cell repertoires in cytomegalovirus infection. MiXCR, applied by TCRdb to the reads, yields one record per CDR3 protein. Counted here are 250,000 to 300,000 distinct CDR3 sequences, approximately 8.3% occurring once; the ten biggest clones make up roughly 16%. The CDR3 length is 14 residues. Germline V gives CDR1 SGDLS, CDR2 YYNGEE. Trimming took 4 bases from V and 2 from J, leaving 11 bases between them. The chain couples TRBV9 to TRBJ2-3; D possibly corresponds to TRBD1 (6 bases). The specimen sequenced was PBMCs. The sequence derives from a human donor in good health (CMV status not recorded). Some clones in this sample may be carry-over from other donors' samples. CDR3: CASSRDNPTDTQYF. CDR3 nucleotides: TGTGCCAGCAGCCGGGACAACCCCACAGATACGCAGTATTTT.